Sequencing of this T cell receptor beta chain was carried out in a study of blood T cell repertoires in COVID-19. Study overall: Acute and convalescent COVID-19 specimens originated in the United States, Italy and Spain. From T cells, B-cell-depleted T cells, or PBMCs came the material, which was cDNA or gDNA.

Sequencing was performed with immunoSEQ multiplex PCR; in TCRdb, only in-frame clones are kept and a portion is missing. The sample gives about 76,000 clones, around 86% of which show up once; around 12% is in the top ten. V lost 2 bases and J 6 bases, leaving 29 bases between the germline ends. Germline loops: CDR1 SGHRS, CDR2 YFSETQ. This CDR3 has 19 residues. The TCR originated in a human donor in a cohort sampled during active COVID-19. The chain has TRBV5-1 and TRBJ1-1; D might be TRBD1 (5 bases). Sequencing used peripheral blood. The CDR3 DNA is TGCGCCAGCAGCTTTCGAGGTGGGGCCTGGACCTCTTTTTTTCCTGAAGCTTTCTTT. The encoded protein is CASSFRGGAWTSFFPEAFF. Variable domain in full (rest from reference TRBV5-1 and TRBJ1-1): KAGVTQTPRYLIKTRGQQVTLSCSPISGHRSVSWYQQTPGQGLQFLFEYFSETQRNKGNFPGRFSGRQFSNSRSEMNVSTLELGDSALYLCASSFRGGAWTSFFPEAFFGQGTRLTVV.